Below are 20 T cell receptor beta chains sequenced from a single sample in a study of cytomegalovirus exposure and HLA in healthy donors. PCR primers comprised 60 Vbeta and 13 Jbeta primers. Generated by immunoSEQ multiplex PCR, the TCRdb table keeps only in-frame clones and is missing some. The data contain about 130,000 clones, 74% of them singletons. Sample: PBMCs. All receptors come from a man aged 18 to 29 in good health and CMV-seropositive.

The chain employs TRBV2 and TRBJ2-7; TRBD1 matches at 9 bases. V lost 3 bases, J lost 5 bases, and 17 bases stayed unmatched. Germline assignment: CDR1 SNHLY and CDR2 FYNNEI. The CDR3 is 18 amino acids. This CDR3 reads CASSESTLRTGERHEQYF. CDR3 sequence (DNA): TGTGCCAGCAGTGAGTCAACACTTCGGACAGGGGAAAGGCACGAGCAGTACTTC.

The rearrangement links TRBV12-5 to TRBJ2-5; 11 bases match TRBD1. The V and J ends lost 6 bases and 5 bases, in that order; junction bases with no gene match: 8. The CDR3 spans 15 residues. CDR1 and CDR2 from the germline V gene are LGHNT and FRNRAP. For the CDR3, the DNA is TGTGCTAGTGGGATACGCGGGACAGGGGGGGAGACCCAGTACTTC. Translation: CASGIRGTGGETQYF.

This clone was counted only a few times. In the same sample, other DNA sequences code for this CDR3. V usage is TRBV7-9 and J usage is TRBJ2-3; tentative D call: TRBD2 (5 bases). This CDR3 has 14 amino acids. Deletions cut 5 bases from V and 1 base from J, with 10 bases between. Germline V gene data show CDR1 as SEHNR and CDR2 as FQNEAQ (reference sequence). CDR3 coding DNA: TGTGCCAGCAGCCGCGCCGGGGGCACAGATACGCAGTATTTT. Amino acid sequence: CASSRAGGTDTQYF.

The chain employs TRBV27 and TRBJ1-1, with D unresolved. Looked up from germline, CDR1 is MNHEY and CDR2 is SMNVEV (reference sequence). V gave up 6 bases and J gave up 5 bases, with 16 bases separating them. The CDR3 contains 14 residues. The CDR3 loop is CASSVSGVWTEAFF. The CDR3 DNA reads TGTGCCAGCAGCGTTAGCGGGGTGTGGACTGAAGCTTTCTTT.

The rearrangement links TRBV2 to TRBJ2-7; TRBD1 matches at 11 bases. J gave up 3 bases and V 7 bases, and 8 bases lay outside the gene matches. The V gene's germline CDR1 is SNHLY and CDR2 FYNNEI. This CDR3 is 15 amino acids long. CDR3 residues: CASNPGQGVFYEQYF. In DNA form, the CDR3 reads TGTGCCAGCAACCCGGGACAGGGGGTTTTCTACGAGCAGTACTTC.

This clone has only one observation. The chain couples TRBV28 to TRBJ2-5, with TRBD2 matching over 8 bases. The CDR3 is made up of 16 amino acids. The ends lost 4 bases at V and 5 bases at J; junction bases unmatched: 12. Germline V gene data show CDR1 as MDHEN and CDR2 as SYDVKM. CDR3: CASSSPGTSMKETQYF. Written as DNA, the CDR3 is TGTGCCAGCAGTTCTCCCGGGACTAGTATGAAGGAGACCCAGTACTTC.

The V and J genes are TRBV27 and TRBJ2-7, with TRBD2 identical over 7 bases. Germline-derived CDR1 and CDR2 are MNHEY and SMNVEV (reference sequence). The CDR3 is made up of 12 amino acids. Trimming removed 7 bases from V and 2 bases from J; junction bases left unmatched: 2. CDR3 bases: TGTGCCAGCAACGGGAGGCCCTACGAGCAGTACTTC. Protein: CASNGRPYEQYF.

V usage is TRBV9 and J usage is TRBJ2-3; D possibly corresponds to TRBD2 (5 bases). Trimming stripped 2 bases from V and 3 bases from J, with 13 bases between. This CDR3 comprises 15 residues. Germline V gene lookup returns CDR1 SGDLS and CDR2 YYNGEE. The CDR3 spells CASSVFGLTTDTQYF. For the CDR3, the DNA is TGTGCCAGCAGCGTTTTTGGACTCACAACAGATACGCAGTATTTT.

The rearrangement links TRBV18 to TRBJ2-7; 11 bases fit TRBD1. CDR3 size: 15 residues. The J segment lost 6 bases and the V segment lost 4 bases, leaving 8 bases of the junction unmatched. Per the germline V gene, CDR1 is KGHSH and CDR2 is LQKENI. DNA for the CDR3: TGTGCCAGCTCACGACCGGGACAGGGGGGCGGCGAGCAGTACTTC. It specifies CASSRPGQGGGEQYF.

The chain uses TRBV2 and TRBJ1-5, with D possibly TRBD1 on 6 matching bases. The CDR3 contains 16 residues. Per germline, CDR1 SNHLY and CDR2 FYNNEI. V was shortened by 2 bases and J by 0 bases, with 11 bases between the two germline ends. CDR3 sequence: CASSETEGVSNQPQHF. Here the CDR3 DNA reads TGTGCCAGCAGTGAAACAGAGGGGGTTAGCAATCAGCCCCAGCATTTT.

Remarks on this clone: In the same sample, other DNA sequences code for this CDR3. This chain joins TRBV29-1 and TRBJ2-5; 8 nucleotides align to TRBD2. CDR1 and CDR2 (germline): SQVTM, ANQGSEA. J lost 1 base, V lost 4 bases, and 2 bases had no gene match. The CDR3 has 13 amino acids. CDR3 sequence: CSVAGGPQETQYF. In DNA form, the CDR3 reads TGCAGCGTTGCGGGGGGGCCCCAAGAGACCCAGTACTTC.

The chain is built from TRBV2 and TRBJ1-2; 7 bases match TRBD1. The CDR3 sequence is 14 residues long. Per germline, CDR1 SNHLY and CDR2 FYNNEI. V shed 2 bases and J 4 bases; nucleotides not matched to a gene: 4. The CDR3 coding sequence is TGTGCCAGCAGTGAACTAGGGGGCGGCTATGGCTACACCTTC. Translating gives CASSELGGGYGYTF. Using reference TRBV2 and TRBJ1-2 for the parts outside the CDR3, the full variable domain is EPEVTQTPSHQVTQMGQEVILRCVPISNHLYFYWYRQILGQKVEFLVSFYNNEISEKSEIFDDQFSVERPDGSNFTLKIRSTKLEDSAMYFCASSELGGGYGYTFGSGTRLTVV.

This rearrangement joins TRBV30 to TRBJ1-6, with a tentative D call TRBD1 (6 bases). Germline V CDR1 and CDR2: GTSNPN, SVGIG (reference sequence). This CDR3 has 15 amino acids. The ends were cut back, 0 bases at V and 10 bases at J, with 16 bases in the middle. As DNA, the CDR3 is TGTGCCTGGAGTGTTAAGACAGGTCGACCCTCACCCCTCCACTTT. Protein sequence: CAWSVKTGRPSPLHF. Drawing the rest from reference TRBV30 and TRBJ1-6, the complete variable domain is SQTIHQWPATLVQPVGSPLSLECTVEGTSNPNLYWYRQAAGRGLQLLFYSVGIGQISSEVPQNLSASRPQDRQFILSSKKLLLSDSGFYLCAWSVKTGRPSPLHFGNGTRLTVT.

This clone was counted between two and nine times. This chain uses TRBV6-1 with TRBJ2-7; 7 bases are shared with TRBD1. V gave up 6 bases and J gave up 6 bases; unmatched junction bases: 8. The CDR3 sequence is 13 residues long. Germline CDR1 and CDR2: MNHNS and SASEGT. The CDR3 DNA is TGTGCCAGCAGAGAACAGGGGATCGGCGAGCAGTACTTC. This gives the protein CASREQGIGEQYF.

V usage is TRBV28 and J usage is TRBJ2-1; weak D call: TRBD2 (5 bases). The CDR3 length is 13 residues. V was pared by 5 bases and J by 5 bases, with 10 bases between. In germline, CDR1 is MDHEN, CDR2 SYDVKM. CDR3 bases: TGTGCCAGCAGTCCCCGAGGGCACAATGAGCAGTTCTTC. The encoded protein is CASSPRGHNEQFF.

V usage is TRBV6-5 and J usage is TRBJ2-7; 10 nucleotides agree with TRBD2. CDR3 length: 15 residues. CDR1 and CDR2 from the germline V gene are MNHEY and SVGAGI. Trimming took 6 bases from V and 3 from J; bases not matched to a gene: 8. In nucleotides, the CDR3 is TGTGCCAGCAGCCCCGGACTAGCGGCGTACTACGAGCAGTACTTC. Amino acids: CASSPGLAAYYEQYF.

DNA of the CDR3: TGCGCCAGCAGCCAAAGGATCCCGGGACAGGGAGCTGAAAAACTGTTTTTT. This translates into CASSQRIPGQGAEKLFF. The rearrangement joins TRBV4-1 to TRBJ1-4, with 9 bases that match TRBD1. This CDR3 spans 17 amino acids. V shed 2 bases and J 7 bases; nucleotides not matched to a gene: 11. CDR1 is MGHRA and CDR2 is YSYEKL in the germline V gene.

The rearrangement uses TRBV6-5 and TRBJ1-1; 7 bases align to TRBD1. This CDR3 is built from 15 residues. Germline V gene data show CDR1 as MNHEY and CDR2 as SVGAGI. V was pared by 2 bases and J by 6 bases, with 9 bases of the junction left unmatched. The CDR3 coding sequence is TGTGCCAGCAGTTACCGTCCAGGGGGTTCCTCTGAAGCTTTCTTT. Translation gives CASSYRPGGSSEAFF.

The chain combines TRBV5-5 with TRBJ2-7, with 15 nucleotides matching TRBD2. Germline values: CDR1 SGHKS, CDR2 YYEKEE (reference sequence). Trimming at V came to 1 base and at J to 1 base, leaving 3 bases not matched to a gene. The CDR3 has 17 amino acids. CDR3 DNA sequence: TGTGCCAGCAGCTTGCTAGGGACTAGCGGGAGGTCCTACGAGCAGTACTTC. Protein: CASSLLGTSGRSYEQYF.

This chain uses TRBV10-1 with TRBJ1-5; D is unclear. In germline, CDR1 is WNHNN, CDR2 SYGVQD (reference sequence). CDR3 size: 13 residues. With 6 bases removed from V and 6 bases from J, the gap between germline ends came to 12 bases. This CDR3 is CASSSQGGQPQHF. CDR3 nucleotides: TGCGCCAGCAGCTCACAAGGCGGTCAGCCCCAGCATTTT.